The rows below give T cell receptor beta chains drawn from one sample of a study of blood T cell repertoires in COVID-19. Some clones are missing from TCRdb's copy, which holds only in-frame ones; the method was immunoSEQ multiplex PCR. This table has under 300,000 clones, 65% to 90% appearing once. Material: peripheral blood. All receptors come from a human donor in a cohort sampled during active COVID-19. Both conserved end residues are part of each CDR3. Fields, in order: V gene, CDR3 length, D gene, J gene, CDR3 protein. The D gene is left open where the match is weak.

V: TRBV5-1; length: 13; D: .; J: TRBJ1-1; CDR3: CASSSQINTEAFF
V: TRBV19; length: 15; D: .; J: TRBJ2-1; CDR3: CASSISQRSNNEQFF
V: TRBV19; length: 13; D: .; J: TRBJ1-3; CDR3: CASTQASGNTIYF
V: TRBV7-6; length: 16; D: TRBD2; J: TRBJ2-7; CDR3: CASSYGTSKLPYEQYF
V: TRBV6-6; length: 13; D: .; J: TRBJ1-1; CDR3: CASSSRGGTEAFF
V: TRBV18; length: 15; D: .; J: TRBJ1-1; CDR3: CASSPRIQGNTEAFF
V: TRBV18; length: 15; D: TRBD1; J: TRBJ2-3; CDR3: CASSPSTGVADTQYF
V: TRBV4-1; length: 17; D: TRBD1; J: TRBJ1-4; CDR3: CASSPGTGGFLGEKLFF
V: TRBV7-2; length: 15; D: TRBD1; J: TRBJ2-2; CDR3: CASSSGTVLFGELFF
V: TRBV5-1; length: 15; D: TRBD1; J: TRBJ1-4; CDR3: CASSWRGQAEEKLFF
V: TRBV7-9; length: 12; D: .; J: TRBJ1-1; CDR3: CASTLDSTEAFF
V: TRBV3-1/TRBV3-2; length: 13; D: .; J: TRBJ2-1; CDR3: CASSQAGSNEQFF
V: TRBV24-1; length: 15; D: TRBD2; J: TRBJ2-1; CDR3: CATSAGLAGGYEQFF
V: TRBV7-8; length: 13; D: .; J: TRBJ1-2; CDR3: CASSPMTAHGYTF
V: TRBV12-3/TRBV12-4; length: 11; D: .; J: TRBJ2-1; CDR3: CASTGFDEQFF
V: TRBV6-1; length: 10; D: .; J: TRBJ2-1; CDR3: CASGLNEQFF
V: TRBV9; length: 14; D: .; J: TRBJ2-1; CDR3: CASSPTGSVYEQFF
V: TRBV7-2; length: 15; D: .; J: TRBJ1-1; CDR3: CASSLSGGPNTEAFF
V: TRBV29-1; length: 14; D: .; J: TRBJ1-5; CDR3: CSVAGDNSNQPQHF
V: TRBV11-2; length: 14; D: TRBD1; J: TRBJ2-1; CDR3: CASSRRDRAYEQFF
V: TRBV9; length: 14; D: .; J: TRBJ2-2; CDR3: CASSKREVTGELFF
V: TRBV3-1/TRBV3-2; length: 16; D: TRBD1; J: TRBJ1-2; CDR3: CASSPDRLIRSYGYTF
V: TRBV25-1; length: 15; D: .; J: TRBJ2-1; CDR3: CASSEQGYGYNEQFF
V: TRBV28; length: 15; D: .; J: TRBJ2-7; CDR3: CASSFLTRSNYEQYF
V: TRBV6-5; length: 13; D: .; J: TRBJ2-7; CDR3: CASSPSPSREQYF
V: TRBV3-1/TRBV3-2; length: 15; D: TRBD2; J: TRBJ2-7; CDR3: CASSQARTRYYEQYF
V: TRBV18; length: 13; D: .; J: TRBJ1-2; CDR3: CASSPSLSYGYTF
V: TRBV7-8; length: 17; D: TRBD2; J: TRBJ2-5; CDR3: CASSPRISGRAAETQYF
V: TRBV18; length: 13; D: .; J: TRBJ1-2; CDR3: CASSRSQDYGYTF
V: TRBV30; length: 16; D: TRBD2; J: TRBJ2-1; CDR3: CAWSVRTSGMNNEQFF
V: TRBV28; length: 18; D: TRBD1; J: TRBJ1-1; CDR3: CASSSLLPGQGLKTEAFF
V: TRBV2; length: 17; D: .; J: TRBJ2-1; CDR3: CASSPLGGLQLVNEQFF
V: TRBV9; length: 13; D: .; J: TRBJ2-7; CDR3: CASSVGPSSEQYF
V: TRBV4-2; length: 16; D: TRBD1; J: TRBJ1-1; CDR3: CASSQGPTGVYTEAFF
V: TRBV7-9; length: 16; D: .; J: TRBJ2-5; CDR3: CASSFKGWDSQETQYF
V: TRBV27; length: 14; D: TRBD2; J: TRBJ2-2; CDR3: CASRGLAYTGELFF
V: TRBV3-1/TRBV3-2; length: 15; D: TRBD1; J: TRBJ1-3; CDR3: CASSPQGARGNTIYF
V: TRBV29-1; length: 14; D: TRBD2; J: TRBJ2-7; CDR3: CSVGVTSGIYEQYF
V: TRBV7-9; length: 12; D: .; J: TRBJ1-1; CDR3: CASSPVEGVAFF
V: TRBV7-9; length: 16; D: TRBD1; J: TRBJ2-1; CDR3: CASSLALGTGDNEQFF
V: TRBV15; length: 15; D: .; J: TRBJ1-1; CDR3: CATSRGGSAGTEAFF
V: TRBV18; length: 15; D: TRBD2; J: TRBJ2-1; CDR3: CASSRLAGAYNEQFF
V: TRBV13; length: 16; D: TRBD1; J: TRBJ2-7; CDR3: CASSQSSDRGYYEQYF
V: TRBV6-5; length: 15; D: TRBD2; J: TRBJ2-1; CDR3: CASSWTSGSSDEQFF
V: TRBV7-9; length: 14; D: TRBD1; J: TRBJ1-2; CDR3: CASSLQGRLDGYTF
V: TRBV18; length: 16; D: TRBD1; J: TRBJ2-7; CDR3: CASSPRQGASSYEQYF
V: TRBV28; length: 14; D: .; J: TRBJ2-7; CDR3: CASRVARSSYEQYF
V: TRBV14; length: 18; D: TRBD1; J: TRBJ2-1; CDR3: CASSHPGTGALSTNEQFF
V: TRBV29-1; length: 17; D: TRBD2; J: TRBJ2-5; CDR3: CSVGRVVASGSGGTQYF